One TCR beta chain is described in this entry. Its specificity is unknown. This entry comes from a study of cytomegalovirus exposure and HLA in healthy donors. Overall study results and limits: As a later analysis revealed, most CMV-associated TCR beta chains appeared HLA-restricted.

The trim removed 6 bases at V and 3 bases at J, leaving 7 bases unmatched. CDR3 length equals 14 residues. Germline CDR1 and CDR2: MNHEY and SVGAGI. The PCR employed 60 Vbeta primers together with 13 Jbeta primers. Per the study methods: Around 11 million shared chains were among approximately 87 million unique TCR beta chains counted in a later analysis. Profiled with immunoSEQ multiplex PCR; TCRdb holds only in-frame clones, not every one. For V, J and clone size, that table is used; D and trimming come from the DNA. The sample lists some 150,000 clones, approximately 80% occurring once. This rearrangement joins TRBV6-5 to TRBJ1-1, with TRBD1 matching over 7 bases. Sequenced input: PBMCs. This clonotype was obtained from a man aged 25-45 years in good health and CMV-seropositive. This CDR3 is CASSYRGGDTEAFF. As DNA, the CDR3 is TGTGCCAGCAGCTACAGGGGCGGGGACACTGAAGCTTTCTTT.